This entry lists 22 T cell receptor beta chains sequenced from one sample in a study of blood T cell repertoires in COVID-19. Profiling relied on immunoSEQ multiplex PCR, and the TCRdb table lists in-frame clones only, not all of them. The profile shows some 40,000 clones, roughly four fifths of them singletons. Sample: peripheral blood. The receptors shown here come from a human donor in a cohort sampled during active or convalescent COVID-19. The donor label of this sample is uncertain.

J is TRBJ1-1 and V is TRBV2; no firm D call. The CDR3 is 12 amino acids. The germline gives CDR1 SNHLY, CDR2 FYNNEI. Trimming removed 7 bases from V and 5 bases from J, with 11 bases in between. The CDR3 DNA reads TGTGCCAGCAAGCGAGCCCTAACTGAAGCTTTCTTT. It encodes CASKRALTEAFF.

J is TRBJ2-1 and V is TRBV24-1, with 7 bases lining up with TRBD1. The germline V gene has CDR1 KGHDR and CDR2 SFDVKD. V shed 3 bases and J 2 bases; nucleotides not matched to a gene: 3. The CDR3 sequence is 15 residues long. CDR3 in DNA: TGTGCCACCAGTGATCTCGGACAGGCCTACAATGAGCAGTTCTTC. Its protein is CATSDLGQAYNEQFF.

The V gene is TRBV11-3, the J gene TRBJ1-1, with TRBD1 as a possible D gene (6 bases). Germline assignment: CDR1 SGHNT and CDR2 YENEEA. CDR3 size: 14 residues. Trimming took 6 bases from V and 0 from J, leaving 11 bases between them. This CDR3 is CASRRDTLNTEAFF. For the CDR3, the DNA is TGTGCCAGCAGGAGGGACACGTTGAACACTGAAGCTTTCTTT.

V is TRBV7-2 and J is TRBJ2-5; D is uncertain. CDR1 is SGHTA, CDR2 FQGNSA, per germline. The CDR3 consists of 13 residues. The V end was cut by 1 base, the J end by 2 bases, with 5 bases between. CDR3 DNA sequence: TGTGCCAGCAGCTTAGGCAGACAAGAGACCCAGTACTTC. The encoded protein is CASSLGRQETQYF.

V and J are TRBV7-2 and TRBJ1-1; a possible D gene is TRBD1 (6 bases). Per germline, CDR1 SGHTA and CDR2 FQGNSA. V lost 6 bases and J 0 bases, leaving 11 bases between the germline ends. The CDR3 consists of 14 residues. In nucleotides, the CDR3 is TGTGCCAGCAGATTCGGGACACTGAACACTGAAGCTTTCTTT. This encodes CASRFGTLNTEAFF. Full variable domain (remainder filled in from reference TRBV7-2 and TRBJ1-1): GAGVSQSPSNKVTEKGKDVELRCDPISGHTALYWYRQSLGQGLEFLIYFQGNSAPDKSGLPSDRFSAERTGGSVSTLTIQRTQQEDSAVYLCASRFGTLNTEAFFGQGTRLTVV.

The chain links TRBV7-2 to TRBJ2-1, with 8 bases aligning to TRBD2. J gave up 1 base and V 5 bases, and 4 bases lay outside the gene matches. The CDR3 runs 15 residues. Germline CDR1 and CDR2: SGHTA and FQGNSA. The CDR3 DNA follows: TGTGCCAGCAGCCCGAGCGGGAGTTCCTACAATGAGCAGTTCTTC. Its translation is CASSPSGSSYNEQFF.

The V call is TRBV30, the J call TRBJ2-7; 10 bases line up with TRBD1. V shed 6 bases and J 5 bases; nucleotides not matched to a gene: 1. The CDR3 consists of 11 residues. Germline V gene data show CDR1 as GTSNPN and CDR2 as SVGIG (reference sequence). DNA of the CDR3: TGTGCCTGCGGGACAGGGGACGAGCAGTACTTC. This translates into CACGTGDEQYF. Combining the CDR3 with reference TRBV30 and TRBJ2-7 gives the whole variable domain SQTIHQWPATLVQPVGSPLSLECTVEGTSNPNLYWYRQAAGRGLQLLFYSVGIGQISSEVPQNLSASRPQDRQFILSSKKLLLSDSGFYLCACGTGDEQYFGPGTRLTVT.

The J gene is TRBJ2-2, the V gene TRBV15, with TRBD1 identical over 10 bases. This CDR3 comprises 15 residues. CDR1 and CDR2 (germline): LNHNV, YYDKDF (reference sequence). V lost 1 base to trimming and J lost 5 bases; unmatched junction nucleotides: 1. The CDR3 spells CATSRGDRGTGELFF. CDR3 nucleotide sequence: TGTGCCACCAGCAGAGGGGACAGGGGAACCGGGGAGCTGTTTTTT.

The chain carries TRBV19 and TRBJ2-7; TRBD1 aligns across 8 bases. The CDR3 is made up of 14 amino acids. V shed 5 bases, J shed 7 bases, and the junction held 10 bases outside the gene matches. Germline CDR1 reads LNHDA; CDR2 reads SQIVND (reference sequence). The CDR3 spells CASSAFSRGQEQYF. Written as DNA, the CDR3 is TGTGCCAGTAGTGCCTTCAGCAGGGGGCAAGAGCAGTACTTC.

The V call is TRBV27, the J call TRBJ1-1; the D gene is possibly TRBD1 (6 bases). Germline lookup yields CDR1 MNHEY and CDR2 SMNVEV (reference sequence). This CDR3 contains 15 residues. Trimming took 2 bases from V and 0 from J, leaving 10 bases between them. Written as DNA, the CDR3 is TGTGCCAGCAGTTTACAACAGGGTTTGAACACTGAAGCTTTCTTT. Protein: CASSLQQGLNTEAFF.

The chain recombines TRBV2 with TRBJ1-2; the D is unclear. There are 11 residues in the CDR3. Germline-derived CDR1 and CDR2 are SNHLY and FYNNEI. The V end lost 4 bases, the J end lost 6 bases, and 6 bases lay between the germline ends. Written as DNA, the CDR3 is TGTGCCAGCAGTGTAGAGGATGGCTACACCTTC. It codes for CASSVEDGYTF.

The CDR3 coding sequence is TGTGCCAGCAGCCAGACAGGGGGCAACTATGGCTACACCTTC. Translating gives CASSQTGGNYGYTF. The chain has TRBV7-9 and TRBJ1-2; 10 nucleotides agree with TRBD1. Germline CDR1 and CDR2: SEHNR and FQNEAQ (reference sequence). The junction had 2 bases not matched to a gene; V was cut back by 5 bases and J by 2 bases. This CDR3 spans 14 amino acids.

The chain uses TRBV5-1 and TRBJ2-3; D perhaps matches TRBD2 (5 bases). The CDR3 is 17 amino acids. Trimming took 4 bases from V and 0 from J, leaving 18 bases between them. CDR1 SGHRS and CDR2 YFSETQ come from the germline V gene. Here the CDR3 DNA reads TGCGCCAGCAGCCCCTCTCGGGGTTCGGGGAGCACAGATACGCAGTATTTT. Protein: CASSPSRGSGSTDTQYF. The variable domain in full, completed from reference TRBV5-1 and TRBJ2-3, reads KAGVTQTPRYLIKTRGQQVTLSCSPISGHRSVSWYQQTPGQGLQFLFEYFSETQRNKGNFPGRFSGRQFSNSRSEMNVSTLELGDSALYLCASSPSRGSGSTDTQYFGPGTRLTVL.

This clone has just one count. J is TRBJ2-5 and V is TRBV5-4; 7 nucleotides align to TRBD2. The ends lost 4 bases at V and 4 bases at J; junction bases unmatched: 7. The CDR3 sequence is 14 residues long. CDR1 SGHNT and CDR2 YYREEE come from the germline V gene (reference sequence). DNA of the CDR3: TGTGCCAGCAGCCCGGAGCTAGCGGCAGAGACCCAGTACTTC. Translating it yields CASSPELAAETQYF.

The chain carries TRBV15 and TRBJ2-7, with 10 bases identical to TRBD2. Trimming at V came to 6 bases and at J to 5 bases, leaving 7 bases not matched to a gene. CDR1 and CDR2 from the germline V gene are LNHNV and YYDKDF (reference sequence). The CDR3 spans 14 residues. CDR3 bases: TGTGCCACCAGAAAACCGGGACTAGCGAACGAGCAGTACTTC. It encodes CATRKPGLANEQYF. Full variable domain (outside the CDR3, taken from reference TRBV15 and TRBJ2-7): DAMVIQNPRYQVTQFGKPVTLSCSQTLNHNVMYWYQQKSSQAPKLLFHYYDKDFNNEADTPDNFQSRRPNTSFCFLDIRSPGLGDTAMYLCATRKPGLANEQYFGPGTRLTVT.

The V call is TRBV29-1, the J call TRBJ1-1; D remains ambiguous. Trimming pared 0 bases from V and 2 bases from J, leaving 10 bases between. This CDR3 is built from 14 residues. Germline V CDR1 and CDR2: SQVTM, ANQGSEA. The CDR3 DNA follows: TGCAGCGTTGAAGAAGGAGGAGGAAACACTGAAGCTTTCTTT. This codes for CSVEEGGGNTEAFF.

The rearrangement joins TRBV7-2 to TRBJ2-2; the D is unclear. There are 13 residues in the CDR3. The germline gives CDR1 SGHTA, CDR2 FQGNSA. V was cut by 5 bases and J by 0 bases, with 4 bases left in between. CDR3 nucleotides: TGTGCCAGCAGCCCCGCGAACACCGGGGAGCTGTTTTTT. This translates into CASSPANTGELFF. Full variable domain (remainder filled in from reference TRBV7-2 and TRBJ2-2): GAGVSQSPSNKVTEKGKDVELRCDPISGHTALYWYRQSLGQGLEFLIYFQGNSAPDKSGLPSDRFSAERTGGSVSTLTIQRTQQEDSAVYLCASSPANTGELFFGEGSRLTVL.

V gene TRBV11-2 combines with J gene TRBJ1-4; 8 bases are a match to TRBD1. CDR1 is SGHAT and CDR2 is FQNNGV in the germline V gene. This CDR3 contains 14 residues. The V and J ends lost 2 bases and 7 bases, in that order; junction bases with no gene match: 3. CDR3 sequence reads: CASSLTGQAEKLFF. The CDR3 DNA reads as TGTGCCAGCAGCTTAACGGGACAGGCTGAAAAACTGTTTTTT.

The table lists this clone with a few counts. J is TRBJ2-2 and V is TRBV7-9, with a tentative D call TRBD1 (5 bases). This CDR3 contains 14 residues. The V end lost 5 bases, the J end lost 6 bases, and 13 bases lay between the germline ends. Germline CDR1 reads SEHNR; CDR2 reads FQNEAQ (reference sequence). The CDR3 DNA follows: TGTGCCAGCAGCCCGACCAGGGTCCCCGGGGAGCTGTTTTTT. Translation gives CASSPTRVPGELFF.

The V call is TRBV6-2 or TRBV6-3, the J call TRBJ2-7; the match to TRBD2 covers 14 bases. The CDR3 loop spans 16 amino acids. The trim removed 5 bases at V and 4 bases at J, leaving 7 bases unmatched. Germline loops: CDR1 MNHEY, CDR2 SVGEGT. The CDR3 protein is CASSPTGLAGGYEQYF. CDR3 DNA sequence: TGTGCCAGCAGTCCCACCGGACTAGCGGGAGGTTACGAGCAGTACTTC.

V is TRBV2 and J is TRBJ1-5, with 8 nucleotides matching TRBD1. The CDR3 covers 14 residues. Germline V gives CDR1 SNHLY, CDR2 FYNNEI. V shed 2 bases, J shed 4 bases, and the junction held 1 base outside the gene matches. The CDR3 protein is CASSETGGNQPQHF. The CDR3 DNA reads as TGTGCCAGCAGTGAAACAGGGGGGAATCAGCCCCAGCATTTT.

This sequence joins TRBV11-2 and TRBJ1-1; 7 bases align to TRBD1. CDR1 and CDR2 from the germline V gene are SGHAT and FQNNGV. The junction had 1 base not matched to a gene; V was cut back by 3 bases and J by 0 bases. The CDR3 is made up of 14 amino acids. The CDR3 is CASSLTGLNTEAFF. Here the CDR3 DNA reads TGTGCCAGCAGCTTGACAGGGCTGAACACTGAAGCTTTCTTT.